This entry is about one TCR beta chain. Its antigen is unidentified. Germline V gene sequence: CDR1 SNHLY, CDR2 FYNNEI. This CDR3 is 15 amino acids long. The V and J ends lost 7 bases and 10 bases, in that order; junction bases with no gene match: 14. The data stem from a study of cytomegalovirus exposure and HLA in healthy donors. Findings of the study overall: TCR beta V- and J-gene trimming was later associated with a missense DCLRE1C variant.

Primers for the PCR totalled 60 Vbeta and 13 Jbeta. The table came from immunoSEQ multiplex PCR; TCRdb's copy has only in-frame clones and leaves some out. The sample consists of 210,000 or so clones, 85% to 90% of them appearing once. This clonotype was obtained from a woman younger than 35 in good health and CMV-seronegative. The rearrangement joins TRBV2 to TRBJ1-4; 8 positions agree with TRBD1. The sequenced material came from PBMCs. In DNA, the CDR3 is TGTGCCAGCACCCCATTCGGACAGGGTCTGGGAAAACTGTTTTTT. It encodes CASTPFGQGLGKLFF.